The 8 T cell receptor beta chains given below trace back to one sample, sequenced in a study of blood T cells in healthy people across ages. Through a sample-barcoded 5' primer and a J-beta primer mix, a second PCR was run for roughly 6 to 12 cycles. One entry per CDR3 protein, called by TCRdb with MiXCR from the 5' RACE reads. The table records roughly 860,000 distinct CDR3 sequences, approximately 59% of them present only once. Specimen: blood. The receptor source for this set is a man aged 25-40 years in good health.

This clonotype was seen many times. This chain links TRBV12-3 or TRBV12-4 with TRBJ2-7; 7 bases are shared with TRBD2. With V trimmed by 5 bases and J by 7 bases, 11 bases remained unmatched. The CDR3 consists of 14 residues. The CDR3 region is CASSPRGRDGEQYF. The CDR3, as DNA: TGTGCCAGCAGTCCCCGAGGGAGGGACGGGGAGCAGTACTTC.

The rearrangement uses TRBV15 and TRBJ2-1; the D call may be TRBD1 or TRBD2 (6 bases each). The CDR3 totals 14 residues. V was shortened by 5 bases and J by 9 bases, with 17 bases between the two germline ends. The germline V gene encodes CDR1 LNHNV and CDR2 YYDKDF (reference sequence). CDR3 loop: CATSGGHLGSEQFF. CDR3 coding DNA: TGTGCCACCAGCGGGGGACACCTCGGGAGTGAGCAGTTCTTC.

The chain uses TRBV6-1 and TRBJ2-1; 7 positions match TRBD2. Germline V gene sequence: CDR1 MNHNS, CDR2 SASEGT. CDR3 length equals 14 residues. V lost 7 bases to trimming and J lost 1 base; unmatched junction nucleotides: 4. In DNA form, the CDR3 reads TGTGCCAGCAAGTGGGGGGGATCCTACAATGAGCAGTTCTTC. As protein: CASKWGGSYNEQFF.

This chain links TRBV20-1 with TRBJ2-4; D might be TRBD1 (5 bases). This CDR3 contains 13 residues. Germline loops: CDR1 DFQATT, CDR2 SNEGSKA (reference sequence). The V gene lost 7 bases and the J gene lost 13 bases, with 23 bases spanning the gap. CDR3: CSGQSWTGHEQYF. CDR3 bases: TGCAGTGGACAGTCCTGGACCGGCCATGAGCAGTACTTC.

The chain employs TRBV28 and TRBJ2-7, with no clear D. The tail of the sequence fits TRBJ2-5 better, so the J call may be wrong. CDR3 length: 13 residues. Per germline, CDR1 MDHEN and CDR2 SYDVKM. The CDR3 region is CASSKDLMKTQYF. CDR3 sequence (DNA): TGTGCCAGCAGTAAAGACCTAATGAAGACCCAGTACTTC.

The rearrangement links TRBV12-3 or TRBV12-4 to TRBJ2-3; TRBD2 aligns across 7 bases. V shed 6 bases, J shed 2 bases, and the junction held 8 bases outside the gene matches. The CDR3 totals 15 residues. This chain's CDR3 is CASSLSGDDTDTQYF. CDR3 nucleotide sequence: TGTGCCAGCAGCCTAAGCGGGGATGACACAGATACGCAGTATTTT.

V usage is TRBV9 and J usage is TRBJ1-2; D may be TRBD1 (6 bases). This CDR3 is 16 amino acids long. The V end was cut by 4 bases, the J end by 1 base, with 17 bases between. Germline lookup yields CDR1 SGDLS and CDR2 YYNGEE. The CDR3 DNA sequence: TGTGCCAGCAGCCCCCCTCTGACAGGAGATAACTATGGCTACACCTTC. Its protein is CASSPPLTGDNYGYTF. The variable domain in full, with the rest retrieved from reference TRBV9 and TRBJ1-2, is DSGVTQTPKHLITATGQRVTLRCSPRSGDLSVYWYQQSLDQGLQFLIQYYNGEERAKGNILERFSAQQFPDLHSELNLSSLELGDSALYFCASSPPLTGDNYGYTFGSGTRLTVV.

V is TRBV20-1 and J is TRBJ2-7; weak D call: TRBD2 (6 bases). The assigned J gene may be wrong: the sequence end matches TRBJ2-1 better. The CDR3 extends over 13 amino acids. The germline V gene has CDR1 DFQATT and CDR2 SNEGSKA (reference sequence). In DNA form, the CDR3 reads TGCAGTGCTAGAGATGGGGACTCCTACGAGCAGTTCTTC. Protein product: CSARDGDSYEQFF.